This T cell receptor beta chain was identified during a study of control samples from healthy donors and cancer patients. CDR1 is MNHEY and CDR2 is SVGAGI in the germline V gene. Trimming took off 6 bases at V and 5 bases at J, with 4 bases between the two ends. This CDR3 is 11 amino acids long. Data came from immunoSEQ multiplex PCR; TCRdb stores just in-frame clones and leaves some out. The data show under 85,000 clones, approximately 90% seen once. The sequence came from a man between 60 and 75 years old with colorectal cancer. The rearrangement joins TRBV6-5 to TRBJ2-2; unclear D gene. The sequencing sample was made of PBMCs. The CDR3 spells CASRGTGELFF. The CDR3 nucleotides are TGTGCCAGCAGAGGGACCGGGGAGCTGTTTTTT.